This T cell receptor (beta chain) originates from a study of lymphopenia after photon versus proton radiotherapy. Clones were read by immunoSEQ multiplex PCR, and TCRdb kept only the in-frame ones, dropping some. Among more than 10,000 clones listed, about 87% were seen once. This clone came up once. Germline assignment: CDR1 MGHRA and CDR2 YSYEKL. CDR3 length: 13 residues. Trimming shortened V by 0 bases and J by 7 bases, and 9 bases separated the two germline ends. This chain uses TRBV4-1 with TRBJ1-2; unclear D gene. Sample: peripheral blood, taken from a patient treated with photon-based radiotherapy. The receptor was derived from a man in his sixties with pancreatic cancer. Written as DNA, the CDR3 is TGCGCCAGCAGCCAAGATAGGCAGATTGGCTACACCTTC. It translates to CASSQDRQIGYTF.